A single sample gave rise to the 7 T cell receptor beta chains below, sequenced in a study of blood T cell repertoires in COVID-19. The protocol was immunoSEQ multiplex PCR, while the TCRdb copy is restricted to in-frame clones and leaves out a portion. Of 150,000 to 200,000 clones detected, roughly 80% appear once; the ten largest clones hold 13% to 15%. Sequenced material: peripheral blood. The receptors originated from a man aged 25-45 years with active or convalescent COVID-19.

This clone was seen only a few times. The CDR3 protein is CASTTRGVDTEAFF. The CDR3 DNA sequence: TGTGCCAGCACGACGCGGGGTGTCGACACTGAAGCTTTCTTT. J is TRBJ1-1 and V is TRBV19; D not resolved. Germline V CDR1 and CDR2: LNHDA, SQIVND (reference sequence). Between the trimmed V and J ends, which lost 9 bases and 3 bases, there was a span of 17 bases. The CDR3 has 14 residues.

The chain joins TRBV6-2 or TRBV6-3 to TRBJ2-7, with 7 bases fitting TRBD2. The germline V gene has CDR1 MNHEY and CDR2 SVGEGT. V lost 0 bases to trimming and J lost 0 bases; unmatched junction nucleotides: 5. The CDR3 sequence is 16 residues long. CDR3 sequence: CASSYSPSGNSYEQYF. The CDR3 DNA reads TGTGCCAGCAGTTACTCCCCCAGCGGGAACTCCTACGAGCAGTACTTC.

This chain connects TRBV25-1 to TRBJ1-1; 10 bases align to TRBD1. The CDR3 length is 17 residues. V shed 1 base, J shed 1 base, and the junction held 6 bases outside the gene matches. CDR1 is MGHDK, CDR2 SYGVNS, per germline. As DNA, the CDR3 is TGTGCCAGCAGTGAATGGGGGACAGGGGACCCGAACACTGAAGCTTTCTTT. Encoded protein: CASSEWGTGDPNTEAFF.

The chain employs TRBV4-1 and TRBJ2-1; 11 bases align to TRBD2. Germline V gene sequence: CDR1 MGHRA, CDR2 YSYEKL. With V trimmed by 4 bases and J by 2 bases, 7 bases remained unmatched. The CDR3 has 17 residues. The CDR3 protein is CASSLRLAGSTYNEQFF. The CDR3 DNA reads as TGCGCCAGCAGCCTAAGACTAGCGGGATCGACCTACAATGAGCAGTTCTTC.

A few counts support this clone. The chain carries TRBV3-1 (or the pseudogene TRBV3-2) and TRBJ1-3, with 9 bases lining up with TRBD1. The CDR3 length is 20 residues. Germline V gene lookup returns CDR1 LGHDT and CDR2 YNNKEL (reference sequence). J gave up 3 bases and V 0 bases, and 15 bases lay outside the gene matches. DNA of the CDR3: TGTGCCAGCAGCCAAGAGGATACCCCTTTCGGGACAGGGAGTGGAAACACCATATATTTT. It yields the protein CASSQEDTPFGTGSGNTIYF.

The chain employs TRBV6-6 and TRBJ2-7; tentatively, D is TRBD1 (6 bases). With 5 bases removed from V and 2 bases from J, the gap between germline ends came to 16 bases. Germline CDR1 reads MNHNY; CDR2 reads SVGAGI (reference sequence). This CDR3 is 15 amino acids long. The CDR3 nucleotides read TGTGCCAGCAGTATAGGGGGTGTAAAGACCTACGAGCAGTACGTC. Protein product: CASSIGGVKTYEQYV.

This rearrangement joins TRBV24-1 to TRBJ2-2, with TRBD1 matching 7 bases. Germline V gene data show CDR1 as KGHDR and CDR2 as SFDVKD. This CDR3 is built from 17 residues. Unmatched junction bases numbered 7, after V lost 4 bases and J lost 0 bases. CDR3 in amino acids: CATSDLEDRTNTGELFF. The CDR3, as DNA: TGTGCCACCAGTGACTTAGAGGACAGGACGAACACCGGGGAGCTGTTTTTT.